The entry below describes one T cell receptor beta chain. Its antigen is currently unknown. The sample originates from a study of OX40 agonist ivuxolimab in advanced cancers. Overall study: The treatment was a fully human IgG2 OX40 agonist, ivuxolimab.

Trimming removed 4 bases at V and 2 bases at J, with 7 bases between. The CDR3 is 12 residues long. Germline V lookup: CDR1 SQVTM, CDR2 ANQGSEA. Autoimmune disease history or systemic immunosuppression excluded patients. The repertoire was sequenced with immunoSEQ multiplex PCR; TCRdb's copy has only in-frame clones and lacks some. The profile shows 60,000 to 85,000 clones, about nine tenths of them singletons. General observations from the study: Averaging showed that CD8+ T cells had more expanded clones than CD4+ did.

The V gene is TRBV29-1, the J gene TRBJ2-3; D not certain. The sequence came from an adult with an advanced solid tumor such as melanoma, head and neck, liver or kidney cancer. The sample in question was CD4+ or CD8+ T cells sorted from blood, obtained in a trial of the OX40 agonist ivuxolimab. Here the CDR3 DNA reads TGCAGCGTTGTACTCTACACAGATACGCAGTATTTT. Protein sequence: CSVVLYTDTQYF.